The TCR beta chain described here comes from a study of T cells in localized non-small cell lung cancer (dated by TCRdb to 2018 to 2020). At the level of the whole study: The study analyzed T cell repertoires of 236 early-stage NSCLC patients, comparing tumors and uninvolved tumor-adjacent lungs. Of the NSCLC patients, about 130 were male and around 97 were female, and the mean age was approximately 66 years. The cohort comprised around 250 treatment-naïve NSCLC patients with resected, localized lung tumors. What the study reported, not specific to this receptor: Because multi-region tumor sequencing was not done, intratumor heterogeneity could not be ruled out. The highest T cell clonality was observed in uninvolved tumor-adjacent lung, where clonality exceeded that of tumor, suggesting that antigenic responses were more focused in uninvolved tumor-adjacent lung. Because of the exploratory design, TCR variables were selected using unadjusted p-values without false-discovery rate correction. A median of approximately 57 of the top 100 tumor clones were detected in paired uninvolved adjacent lung, and some 29 of these tumor clones were also found among the top 100 clones of the paired uninvolved adjacent lung. Higher T cell density in blood was associated with longer overall survival, whereas higher clonality in adjacent lung was associated with shorter survival.

The cysteine opens and the phenylalanine closes a CDR3 of 14 amino acids. The retained sequence is limited to the CDR3, 42 bases, with the frame set at the first base. As encoded in the germline V gene, CDR1 is MNHEY while CDR2 is SVGAGI. Notes on this clone: Its antigen specificity is not known. The junction departs from the called germline gene at one end, perhaps through a read error.

TCR beta CDR3 regions were sequenced from DNA using the immunoSEQ Assay. The published analysis was carried out like this. T cell density was computed as TCR beta template counts normalized to usable DNA estimated by amplifying housekeeping genes. The preseqR package was used to estimate richness by extrapolating to 400,000 templates for PBMC samples and to 120,000 templates for tissue samples. Clonality was defined as one minus Pielou's evenness. To identify tissue-enriched TCRs, differential abundance testing was run on productive amino-acid clonotypes with a minimum total count of 5 and an alpha of 0.1. Repertoire overlap between compartments was quantified with the Jaccard Index and Morisita Overlap Index. GLIPH grouped TCR beta CDR3s together with public tetramer-defined viral CDR3s, and a viral motif had to include at least three viral sequences and show V-gene enrichment. In TCRdb, the immuneACCESS table is reduced to in-frame sequences with V and J assigned. These tables do not hold every clone; where another copy was compared, an unresolved V gene accounts for under half, and the others remain unexplained. D and trimming come from the DNA, and the V and J calls and clone size come from that table. The sample table shows around 100,000 clones, and about nine tenths are seen once. Of the sample, around 15% is held by the ten largest clones.

At diagnosis, peripheral blood, uninvolved tumor-adjacent lung and tumor were collected and were preserved as a mix of fresh-frozen and FFPE material. For TCR repertoire profiling, the blood samples were analyzed as peripheral blood mononuclear cells. This sequence originates from a man between 40 and 70 years old with stage I squamous cell lung carcinoma. The chain joins TRBV6-5 to TRBJ1-3; the D gene is unclear. This material consisted of peripheral blood, taken before any cancer treatment. The CDR3 in this case is CAISEGGDGNTIYF. The DNA reads TGTGCCATCAGTGAAGGAGGAGATGGAAACACCATATATTTT.